A single sample is the source of the 20 T cell receptor beta chains below, sequenced in a study of blood T cell repertoires in COVID-19. Using immunoSEQ multiplex PCR, the repertoire was profiled, and TCRdb retains in-frame clones only, with some absent. The repertoire holds some 400,000 clones, with around 87% as singletons. Sequenced: PBMCs or T cells enriched from blood (not recorded which). Every receptor here comes from a man under 40 who had recovered from COVID-19.

V usage is TRBV25-1 and J usage is TRBJ1-5; no clear D. The CDR3 totals 16 residues. V lost 3 bases and J 2 bases, leaving 14 bases between the germline ends. CDR1 and CDR2 from the germline V gene are MGHDK and SYGVNS. Written as DNA, the CDR3 is TGTGCCAGCAGTGACAGCAGAGGGCCTGGCAATCAGCCCCAGCATTTT. Amino acids: CASSDSRGPGNQPQHF.

This clone was found a few times. The V call is TRBV18, the J call TRBJ2-1; tentative D call: TRBD1 (5 bases). The CDR3 has 12 amino acids. Germline loops: CDR1 KGHSH, CDR2 LQKENI. Deletions cut 5 bases from V and 16 bases from J, with 18 bases between. CDR3 sequence (DNA): TGTGCCAGCTCAGCCGCAGGGTTCGTAGTATTCTTC. Translated, it gives CASSAAGFVVFF.

J is TRBJ1-5 and V is TRBV19, with a weak D call TRBD1 (5 bases). V lost 9 bases to trimming and J lost 1 base, with 19 bases between them. This CDR3 comprises 16 residues. Germline loops: CDR1 LNHDA, CDR2 SQIVND (reference sequence). In DNA, the CDR3 is TGTGCCAGCGCCCGAGGTCAGGGAAGGAGCAATCAGCCCCAGCATTTT. Residues: CASARGQGRSNQPQHF. The variable domain in full, with the rest retrieved from reference TRBV19 and TRBJ1-5, is DGGITQSPKYLFRKEGQNVTLSCEQNLNHDAMYWYRQDPGQGLRLIYYSQIVNDFQKGDIAEGYSVSREKKESFPLTVTSAQKNPTAFYLCASARGQGRSNQPQHFGDGTRLSIL.

In regard to this clone: Other DNA sequences in the sample encode the same CDR3. The chain is built from TRBV27 and TRBJ2-1, with D possibly TRBD1 on 6 matching bases. The V end lost 2 bases, the J end lost 7 bases, and 6 bases lay between the germline ends. Germline V CDR1 and CDR2: MNHEY, SMNVEV (reference sequence). There are 12 residues in the CDR3. CDR3 sequence: CASSLRGNEQFF. CDR3 nucleotide sequence: TGTGCCAGCAGTTTAAGGGGGAATGAGCAGTTCTTC.

V usage is TRBV3-1 (or the pseudogene TRBV3-2) and J usage is TRBJ2-7, with TRBD1 matching over 7 bases. This CDR3 is 15 amino acids long. V trimming: 7 bases; J trimming: 1 base; junction bases outside the gene matches: 10. CDR1 LGHDT and CDR2 YNNKEL come from the germline V gene (reference sequence). CDR3 sequence: CASTLRAGGSYEQYF. CDR3 coding DNA: TGTGCCAGCACCCTAAGAGCAGGGGGTTCCTACGAGCAGTACTTC.

This chain uses TRBV2 with TRBJ1-6; D gene unclear. In germline, CDR1 is SNHLY, CDR2 FYNNEI. CDR3 size: 12 residues. V was pared by 5 bases and J by 10 bases, with 9 bases between. The CDR3 bases are TGTGCCAGCAGTCTCTGGAGATCACCCCTCCACTTT. Protein product: CASSLWRSPLHF.

The V call is TRBV9, the J call TRBJ2-3, with 7 bases identical to TRBD2. Looked up from germline, CDR1 is SGDLS and CDR2 is YYNGEE. The ends lost 1 base at V and 0 bases at J; junction bases unmatched: 2. This CDR3 is built from 15 residues. The CDR3 nucleotides are TGTGCCAGCAGCGTACGAGCGGGAAGCACAGATACGCAGTATTTT. Translation gives CASSVRAGSTDTQYF.

The gene calls are TRBV30 and TRBJ1-6; 9 bases fit TRBD1. The CDR3 runs 13 residues. Germline V gives CDR1 GTSNPN, CDR2 SVGIG (reference sequence). V shed 5 bases, J shed 8 bases, and the junction held 4 bases outside the gene matches. The CDR3 nucleotides are TGTGCCTGGGGGGGACAGGGATATTCACCCCTCCACTTT. The encoded protein is CAWGGQGYSPLHF.

This clone was seen a handful of times. J is TRBJ1-1 and V is TRBV12-3 or TRBV12-4, with 9 bases that match TRBD1. CDR3 length: 13 residues. J was trimmed by 4 bases and V by 7 bases; bases with no gene match: 4. The CDR3 sequence is CASTSDRGTEAFF. The CDR3 bases are TGTGCCAGCACCTCGGACAGGGGCACTGAAGCTTTCTTT.

This chain joins TRBV18 and TRBJ1-1; a possible D gene is TRBD1 (6 bases). The CDR3 spans 13 residues. V was clipped by 3 bases and J by 7 bases, with 12 bases between them. CDR1 KGHSH and CDR2 LQKENI come from the germline V gene. The CDR3, as DNA: TGTGCCAGCTCACCTACAGGGTCCGTTGAAGCTTTCTTT. Protein: CASSPTGSVEAFF. Using reference TRBV18 and TRBJ1-1 for the parts outside the CDR3, the full variable domain is NAGVMQNPRHLVRRRGQEARLRCSPMKGHSHVYWYRQLPEEGLKFMVYLQKENIIDESGMPKERFSAEFPKEGPSILRIQQVVRGDSAAYFCASSPTGSVEAFFGQGTRLTVV.

This clone was recorded a few times. The gene calls are TRBV18 and TRBJ1-3; no clear D. CDR3 length: 16 residues. With 1 base removed from V and 6 bases from J, the gap between germline ends came to 16 bases. Germline CDR1 and CDR2: KGHSH and LQKENI. The CDR3: CASSPRVGEGENTIYF. The DNA for the CDR3 is TGTGCCAGCTCACCACGTGTGGGAGAGGGAGAAAACACCATATATTTT.

The V call is TRBV18, the J call TRBJ2-2; 9 bases align to TRBD1. V was pared by 1 base and J by 7 bases, with 13 bases of the junction left unmatched. Germline CDR1 reads KGHSH; CDR2 reads LQKENI. This CDR3 comprises 18 residues. The CDR3 DNA sequence: TGTGCCAGCTCACCACAGCGAGGGACAGGGTTCTTCGGCGGGGAGCTGTTTTTT. It encodes CASSPQRGTGFFGGELFF.

The genes are TRBV28 and TRBJ1-6; TRBD1 might be the D (6 bases). With 9 bases removed from V and 0 bases from J, the gap between germline ends came to 12 bases. This CDR3 spans 15 amino acids. Per the germline V gene, CDR1 is MDHEN and CDR2 is SYDVKM. CDR3 bases: TGTGCCAGTAGGGGGGGAAGCTCCTATAATTCACCCCTCCACTTT. It encodes CASRGGSSYNSPLHF. Full variable domain (missing parts from reference TRBV28 and TRBJ1-6): DVKVTQSSRYLVKRTGEKVFLECVQDMDHENMFWYRQDPGLGLRLIYFSYDVKMKEKGDIPEGYSVSREKKERFSLILESASTNQTSMYLCASRGGSSYNSPLHFGNGTRLTVT.

This rearrangement joins TRBV10-3 to TRBJ2-3, with TRBD2 matching 11 bases. The V and J ends lost 3 bases and 6 bases, in that order; junction bases with no gene match: 2. The CDR3 covers 14 residues. The germline V gene encodes CDR1 ENHRY and CDR2 SYGVKD. Here the CDR3 DNA reads TGTGCCATCAGTGAACTAGCGGGAGAGGATACGCAGTATTTT. This gives the protein CAISELAGEDTQYF.

J is TRBJ1-2 and V is TRBV18; 8 bases map to TRBD1. The V segment lost 5 bases and the J segment 8 bases; nucleotides outside the gene matches: 7. The CDR3 runs 13 residues. Germline loops: CDR1 KGHSH, CDR2 LQKENI. CDR3 sequence (DNA): TGTGCCAGCTCAGGGGGACAGGAAGGCGGCTACACCTTC. It yields the protein CASSGGQEGGYTF.

The rearrangement links TRBV27 to TRBJ2-2, with 7 bases fitting TRBD1. The CDR3 loop spans 16 amino acids. J was trimmed by 0 bases and V by 6 bases; bases with no gene match: 7. Germline V gene data show CDR1 as MNHEY and CDR2 as SMNVEV (reference sequence). The CDR3 spells CASRRPGTANTGELFF. CDR3 coding DNA: TGTGCCAGCAGGAGACCCGGGACAGCGAACACCGGGGAGCTGTTTTTT.

The chain combines TRBV29-1 with TRBJ2-3; D call uncertain. The CDR3 totals 13 residues. Germline V gives CDR1 SQVTM, CDR2 ANQGSEA. V was pared by 4 bases and J by 1 base, with 9 bases between. CDR3 coding DNA: TGCAGCGTTGTGTCTGTTCGCACAGATACGCAGTATTTT. Its protein product is CSVVSVRTDTQYF.

This clone has just one count. The CDR3 DNA reads as TGTGCCAGCGCTCGAGCTAGCGCCTTCTCTGGGGCCAACGTCCTGACTTTC. Encoded protein: CASARASAFSGANVLTF. The rearrangement links TRBV3-1 (or the pseudogene TRBV3-2) to TRBJ2-6; TRBD2 is a possible D gene (6 bases). The CDR3 extends over 17 amino acids. V shed 8 bases and J shed 0 bases, with 17 bases lying between them. Germline CDR1 LGHDT, CDR2 YNNKEL (reference sequence).

This rearrangement joins TRBV4-1 to TRBJ1-5; D possibly corresponds to TRBD1 (6 bases). Germline CDR1 and CDR2: MGHRA and YSYEKL. V lost 0 bases to trimming and J lost 6 bases, with 12 bases between them. The CDR3 sequence is 15 residues long. The CDR3 loop reads CASSQEGGQGQPQHF. For the CDR3, the DNA is TGCGCCAGCAGCCAAGAGGGGGGGCAGGGTCAGCCCCAGCATTTT.

The V and J genes are TRBV3-1 (or the pseudogene TRBV3-2) and TRBJ2-5; TRBD2 might be the D (5 bases). The V and J ends lost 1 base and 1 base respectively, with 10 bases between them. The V gene's germline CDR1 is LGHDT and CDR2 YNNKEL (reference sequence). The CDR3 length is 15 residues. CDR3 in amino acids: CASSQVSGSQETQYF. CDR3 DNA sequence: TGTGCCAGCAGCCAAGTGAGCGGCAGCCAAGAGACCCAGTACTTC.